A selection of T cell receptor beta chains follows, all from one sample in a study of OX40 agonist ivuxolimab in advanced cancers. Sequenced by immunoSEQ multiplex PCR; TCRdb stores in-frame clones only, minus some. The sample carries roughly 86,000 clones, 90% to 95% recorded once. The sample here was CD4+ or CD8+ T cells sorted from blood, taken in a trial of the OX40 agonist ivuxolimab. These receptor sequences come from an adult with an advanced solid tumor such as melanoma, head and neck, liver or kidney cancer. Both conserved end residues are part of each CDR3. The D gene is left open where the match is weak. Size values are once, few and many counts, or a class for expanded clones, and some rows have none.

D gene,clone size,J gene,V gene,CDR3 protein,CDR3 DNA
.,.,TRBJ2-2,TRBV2,CASSLGLNTGELFF,TGTGCCAGCAGCCTCGGACTGAACACCGGGGAGCTGTTTTTT
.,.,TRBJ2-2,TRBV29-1,CSVRRPNTGELFF,TGCAGCGTTCGACGGCCGAACACCGGGGAGCTGTTTTTT
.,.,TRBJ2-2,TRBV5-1,CASRRENTGELFF,TGCGCCAGCAGGAGGGAGAACACCGGGGAGCTGTTTTTT
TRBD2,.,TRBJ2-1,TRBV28,CASRTSGRDHNEQFF,TGTGCCAGCCGGACTAGCGGGAGGGACCACAATGAGCAGTTCTTC
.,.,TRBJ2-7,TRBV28,CASSTTGHRSYEQYF,TGTGCCAGCAGTACCACGGGACACCGCTCCTACGAGCAGTACTTC
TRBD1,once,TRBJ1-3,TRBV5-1,CASSLAVTGTGNTIYF,TGCGCCAGCAGCTTGGCCGTGACAGGGACGGGGAACACCATATATTTT
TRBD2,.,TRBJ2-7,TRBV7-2,CASSPLIPAGAEQYF,TGTGCCAGCAGCCCCCTCATTCCAGCGGGAGCCGAGCAGTACTTC
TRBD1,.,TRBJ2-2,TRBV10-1,CASSPNDRGRLGGELFF,TGCGCCAGCAGCCCCAATGACAGGGGGCGATTAGGCGGGGAGCTGTTTTTT
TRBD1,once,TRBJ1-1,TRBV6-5,CASSYGTVPTEAFF,TGTGCCAGCAGTTACGGGACAGTACCCACTGAAGCTTTCTTT
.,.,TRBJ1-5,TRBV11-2,CASSLDPQGRDNQPQHF,TGTGCCAGCAGCTTAGATCCCCAGGGGCGCGACAATCAGCCCCAGCATTTT
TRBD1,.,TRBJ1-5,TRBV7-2,CASSLGATGAGQPQHF,TGTGCCAGCAGCTTAGGAGCAACAGGGGCGGGCCAGCCCCAGCATTTT
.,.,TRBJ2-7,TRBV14,CASSVGLAQYF,TGTGCCAGCAGCGTGGGACTCGCGCAGTACTTC
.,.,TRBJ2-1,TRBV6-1,CASKAYNEQFF,TGTGCCAGCAAAGCTTACAATGAGCAGTTCTTC
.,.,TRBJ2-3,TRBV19,CASSIKRTDTQYF,TGTGCCAGTAGTATAAAGCGCACAGATACGCAGTATTTT
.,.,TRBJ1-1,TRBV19,CASSLDRRNTEAFF,TGTGCCAGTAGCCTGGACAGAAGGAACACTGAAGCTTTCTTT
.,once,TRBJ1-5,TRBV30,CAWDGGRNQPQHF,TGTGCCTGGGACGGGGGGAGGAATCAGCCCCAGCATTTT
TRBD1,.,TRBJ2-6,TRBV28,CASRRGQGSSGANVLTF,TGTGCCAGCAGGAGGGGACAGGGATCTTCTGGGGCCAACGTCCTGACTTTC
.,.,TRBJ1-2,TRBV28,CASSLGNLGDYGYTF,TGTGCCAGCAGTTTAGGGAACCTGGGAGATTATGGCTACACCTTC
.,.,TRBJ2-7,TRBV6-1,CASTRTRPAPEQYF,TGTGCCAGCACCCGAACACGGCCCGCACCCGAGCAGTACTTC
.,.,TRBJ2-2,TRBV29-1,CSVEVTVGELFF,TGCAGCGTTGAAGTTACGGTCGGGGAGCTGTTTTTT
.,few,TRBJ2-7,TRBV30,CAWSEGVGYEQYF,TGTGCCTGGAGCGAGGGGGTGGGCTACGAGCAGTACTTC
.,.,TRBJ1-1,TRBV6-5,CASRNPGRHEAFF,TGTGCCAGCAGAAACCCGGGACGGCACGAAGCTTTCTTT
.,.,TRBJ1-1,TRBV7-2,CASSLAGLNTEAFF,TGTGCCAGCAGCTTAGCGGGGTTGAACACTGAAGCTTTCTTT
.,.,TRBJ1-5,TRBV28,CASSPPAFPSNQPQHF,TGTGCCAGCAGTCCCCCAGCATTTCCTAGCAATCAGCCCCAGCATTTT
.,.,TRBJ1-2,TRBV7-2,CASSLARGNYGYTF,TGTGCCAGCAGCTTAGCGCGAGGGAACTATGGCTACACCTTC
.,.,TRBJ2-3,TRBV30,CAWSQAGTSTDTQYF,TGTGCCTGGAGCCAAGCAGGGACTAGCACAGATACGCAGTATTTT
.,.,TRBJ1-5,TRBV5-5,CASSPSGGSPFSNQPQHF,TGTGCCAGCAGCCCCTCGGGGGGGTCTCCTTTTAGCAATCAGCCCCAGCATTTT
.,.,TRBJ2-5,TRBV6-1,CASSESGAGRQETQYF,TGTGCCAGCAGTGAATCGGGTGCAGGGAGGCAAGAGACCCAGTACTTC
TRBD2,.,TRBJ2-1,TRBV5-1,CASSPRTSGIGDEQFF,TGCGCCAGCAGCCCCCGGACTAGCGGGATTGGCGATGAGCAGTTCTTC
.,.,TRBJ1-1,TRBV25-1,CASSESNTALNTEAFF,TGTGCCAGCAGTGAATCTAATACAGCTTTAAACACTGAAGCTTTCTTT
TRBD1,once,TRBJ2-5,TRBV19,CASSSKTGVGETQYF,TGTGCCAGTAGTAGCAAGACAGGGGTAGGAGAGACCCAGTACTTC
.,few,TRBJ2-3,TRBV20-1,CSARYPDTQYF,TGCAGTGCTAGATATCCAGATACGCAGTATTTT
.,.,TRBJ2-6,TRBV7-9,CASSFRAGANVLTF,TGTGCCAGCAGCTTTCGGGCTGGGGCCAACGTCCTGACTTTC
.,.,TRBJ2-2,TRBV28,CASSPTGKVGELFF,TGTGCCAGCAGTCCTACAGGGAAAGTCGGGGAGCTGTTTTTT
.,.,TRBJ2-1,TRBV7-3,CASSLAEYNEQFF,TGTGCCAGCAGCTTAGCAGAGTACAATGAGCAGTTCTTC
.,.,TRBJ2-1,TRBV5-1,CASSPEGYEQFF,TGCGCCAGCAGCCCCGAGGGGTATGAGCAGTTCTTC
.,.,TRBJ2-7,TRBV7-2,CASSLAGGAGEQYF,TGTGCCAGCAGCTTAGCGGGGGGGGCAGGCGAGCAGTACTTC
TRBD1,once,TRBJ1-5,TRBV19,CASSLQGKGQPQHF,TGTGCCAGTAGCCTACAGGGGAAAGGGCAGCCCCAGCATTTT
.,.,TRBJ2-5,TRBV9,CASSVSLWPGETQYF,TGTGCCAGCAGCGTATCGCTGTGGCCTGGCGAGACCCAGTACTTC
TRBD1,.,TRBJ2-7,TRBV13,CASSVGDSSYEQYF,TGTGCCAGCAGCGTAGGGGACAGCTCCTACGAGCAGTACTTC